Presented here are 8 T cell receptor beta chains from one specimen sequenced in a study of beta chain features in type 1 diabetes. The study reverse transcribed the entire isolated RNA, so it sequenced expressed TCRB transcripts. The data were produced by immunoSEQ multiplex PCR, yet TCRdb's version contains in-frame clones alone and is incomplete. The repertoire holds under 950,000 clones, roughly 17% seen once, with around 0.02% in the top ten. Sequencing was performed on naive CD4+ T cells from blood. The receptor set was obtained from a woman between 18 and 29 years old in good health.

The table lists this clone with a few counts. In DNA form, the CDR3 reads TGTGCCATCATGGAGACTAGCGGGATATCCTACAATGAGCAGTTCTTC. Translating it yields CAIMETSGISYNEQFF. The genes are TRBV10-3 and TRBJ2-1; 11 bases map to TRBD2. The length of the CDR3 is 16 residues. The germline V gene has CDR1 ENHRY and CDR2 SYGVKD. Trimming at V came to 7 bases and at J to 1 base, leaving 6 bases not matched to a gene.

Remarks on this clone: One junction end does not reproduce the germline sequence, and a read error may be involved. The chain links TRBV18 to TRBJ1-5; D uncertain. Germline assignment: CDR1 KGHSH and CDR2 LQKENI. The CDR3 runs 14 residues. CDR3 DNA sequence: TGTGCCAGCTCACCACCGGGTAGCGATCAGCCCCAGCATTTT. It codes for CASSPPGSDQPQHF.

This clone was counted only a few times. The chain combines TRBV13 with TRBJ2-7; 13 bases are shared with TRBD2. The CDR3 length is 14 residues. The J segment lost 6 bases and the V segment lost 5 bases, leaving 4 bases of the junction unmatched. Germline V gene lookup returns CDR1 PRHDT and CDR2 FYEKMQ (reference sequence). The CDR3 loop reads CASSIGLAGAEQYF. CDR3 coding DNA: TGTGCCAGCAGCATCGGACTAGCGGGAGCCGAGCAGTACTTC.

This chain connects TRBV5-6 to TRBJ2-1; D uncertain. Germline V gene lookup returns CDR1 SGHDT and CDR2 YYEEEE. Trimming took 0 bases from V and 4 from J, leaving 8 bases between them. The CDR3 loop spans 14 amino acids. Here the CDR3 reads CASSLEPGYNEQFF. The DNA of the CDR3 is TGTGCCAGCAGCTTGGAACCCGGGTACAATGAGCAGTTCTTC.

The V and J genes are TRBV15 and TRBJ2-5, with 7 bases lining up with TRBD1. The germline V gene has CDR1 LNHNV and CDR2 YYDKDF (reference sequence). The CDR3 is made up of 14 amino acids. With V trimmed by 5 bases and J by 4 bases, 7 bases remained unmatched. CDR3: CATSRRRGLETQYF. DNA of the CDR3: TGTGCCACCAGCCGACGTAGGGGGCTAGAGACCCAGTACTTC. Variable domain in full (rest from reference TRBV15 and TRBJ2-5): DAMVIQNPRYQVTQFGKPVTLSCSQTLNHNVMYWYQQKSSQAPKLLFHYYDKDFNNEADTPDNFQSRRPNTSFCFLDIRSPGLGDTAMYLCATSRRRGLETQYFGPGTRLLVL.

This clone has more than one count but fewer than ten. The rearrangement joins TRBV4-2 to TRBJ2-7; 11 bases agree with TRBD2. The CDR3 has 15 amino acids. Germline trimming cut 3 bases from V and 7 bases from J; bases unmatched to any gene: 8. The germline gives CDR1 LGHNA, CDR2 YNFKEQ. Here the CDR3 reads CASSHELAGGPEQYF. The CDR3 DNA reads TGTGCCAGCAGCCACGAGCTAGCGGGAGGACCTGAGCAGTACTTC.

This clone came up a few times. CDR3 nucleotides: TGTGCCAGCAGTCTCACCCAGCCAGCCACCTACGAGCAGTACTTC. It yields the protein CASSLTQPATYEQYF. The chain carries TRBV7-2 and TRBJ2-7; D remains ambiguous. Per the germline V gene, CDR1 is SGHTA and CDR2 is FQGNSA. This CDR3 region has 15 residues. V lost 6 bases and J 2 bases, leaving 17 bases between the germline ends.

This clone was detected a few times. V and J are TRBV29-1 and TRBJ2-1; tentatively, D is TRBD2 (6 bases). Germline lookup yields CDR1 SQVTM and CDR2 ANQGSEA. V shed 8 bases and J shed 7 bases, with 24 bases lying between them. The CDR3 length is 15 residues. Here the CDR3 reads CSIRFFSGRGNEQFF. The CDR3 DNA follows: TGCAGCATCCGATTTTTCTCCGGTCGGGGGAATGAGCAGTTCTTC.